This T cell receptor beta chain was sequenced for a study of T cells in Graves' hyperthyroidism and ophthalmopathy. Points from the study as a whole: Peripheral blood also featured most of the thyroid clonotypes expanded above 0.001.

From RNA transcripts, TCR beta CDR3 regions were amplified. The HTBI set primed first-round TCR CDR3 RT-PCR. TCRdb passed the multiplex PCR reads through MiXCR, listing each CDR3 protein once. The sample carries under 300,000 distinct CDR3 sequences, less than 30% recorded once. Germline CDR1 SNHLY, CDR2 FYNNEI. The CDR3 length is 14 residues. J lost 4 bases, V lost 6 bases, and 8 bases had no gene match. This clonotype appeared many times. What it recognizes is unknown. This may be a read error, as it is one base from a much larger clone. This clonotype originated in a man aged 40-55 years with Graves' hyperthyroidism that later progressed to Graves' ophthalmopathy. The genes are TRBV2 and TRBJ2-5, with 7 bases aligning to TRBD1. Sequencing used blood. Here the CDR3 reads CASRATRGRETQYF. In DNA form, the CDR3 reads TGTGCCAGCAGAGCGACAAGGGGGCGAGAGACCCAGTACTTC.